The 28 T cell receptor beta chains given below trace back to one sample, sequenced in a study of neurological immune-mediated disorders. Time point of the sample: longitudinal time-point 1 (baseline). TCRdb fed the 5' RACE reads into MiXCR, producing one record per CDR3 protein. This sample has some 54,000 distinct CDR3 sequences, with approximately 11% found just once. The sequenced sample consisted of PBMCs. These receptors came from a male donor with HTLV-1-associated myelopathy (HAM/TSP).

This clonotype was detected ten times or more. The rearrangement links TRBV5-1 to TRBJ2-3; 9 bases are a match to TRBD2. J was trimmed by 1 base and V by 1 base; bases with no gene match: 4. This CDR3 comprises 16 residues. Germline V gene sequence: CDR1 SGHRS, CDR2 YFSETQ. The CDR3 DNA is TGCGCCAGCAGCTTGTCGCTAGCGGGGCGCACAGATACGCAGTATTTT. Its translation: CASSLSLAGRTDTQYF. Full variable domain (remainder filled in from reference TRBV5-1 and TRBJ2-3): KAGVTQTPRYLIKTRGQQVTLSCSPISGHRSVSWYQQTPGQGLQFLFEYFSETQRNKGNFPGRFSGRQFSNSRSEMNVSTLELGDSALYLCASSLSLAGRTDTQYFGPGTRLTVL.

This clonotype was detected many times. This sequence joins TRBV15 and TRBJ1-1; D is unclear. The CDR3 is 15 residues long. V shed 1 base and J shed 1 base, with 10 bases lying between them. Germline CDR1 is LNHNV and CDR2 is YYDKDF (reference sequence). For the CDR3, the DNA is TGTGCCACCAGCAGAGGAGGACCGCAGAACACTGAAGCTTTCTTT. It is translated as CATSRGGPQNTEAFF.

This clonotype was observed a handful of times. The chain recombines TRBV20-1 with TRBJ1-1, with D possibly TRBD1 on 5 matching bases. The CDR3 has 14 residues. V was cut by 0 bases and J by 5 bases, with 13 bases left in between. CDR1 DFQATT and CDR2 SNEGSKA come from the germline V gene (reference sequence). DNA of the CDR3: TGCAGTGCTAGAGATCCGGGGGGTGTTACTGAAGCTTTCTTT. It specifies CSARDPGGVTEAFF.

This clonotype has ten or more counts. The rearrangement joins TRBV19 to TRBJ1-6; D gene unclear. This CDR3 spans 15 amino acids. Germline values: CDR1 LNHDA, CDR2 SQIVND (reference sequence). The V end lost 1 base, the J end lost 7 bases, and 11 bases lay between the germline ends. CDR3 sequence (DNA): TGTGCCAGTAGTATAGCGGGGATGAGGAATTCACCCCTCCACTTT. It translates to CASSIAGMRNSPLHF.

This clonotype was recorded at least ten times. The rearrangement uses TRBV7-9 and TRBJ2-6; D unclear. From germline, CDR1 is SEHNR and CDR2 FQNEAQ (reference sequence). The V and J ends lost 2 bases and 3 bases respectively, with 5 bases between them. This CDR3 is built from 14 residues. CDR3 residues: CASSLSSGANVLTF. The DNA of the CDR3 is TGTGCCAGCAGCTTAAGTAGTGGGGCCAACGTCCTGACTTTC.

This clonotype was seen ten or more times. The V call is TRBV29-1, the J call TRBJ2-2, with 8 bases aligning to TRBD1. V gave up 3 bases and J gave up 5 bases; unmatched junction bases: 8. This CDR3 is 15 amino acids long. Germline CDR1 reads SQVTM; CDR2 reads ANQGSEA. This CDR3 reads CSVDSQGALTGELFF. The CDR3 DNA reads TGCAGCGTTGATTCGCAGGGGGCATTGACCGGGGAGCTGTTTTTT.

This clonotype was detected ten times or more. CDR3: CASSFSPLNRGRWDTEAFF. The CDR3 coding sequence is TGTGCCAGCAGTTTTTCCCCGTTAAACAGAGGGAGGTGGGACACTGAAGCTTTCTTT. The J gene is TRBJ1-1, the V gene TRBV27; D ambiguous. The V and J ends lost 3 bases and 3 bases respectively, with 26 bases between them. Germline loops: CDR1 MNHEY, CDR2 SMNVEV (reference sequence). This CDR3 is built from 19 residues.

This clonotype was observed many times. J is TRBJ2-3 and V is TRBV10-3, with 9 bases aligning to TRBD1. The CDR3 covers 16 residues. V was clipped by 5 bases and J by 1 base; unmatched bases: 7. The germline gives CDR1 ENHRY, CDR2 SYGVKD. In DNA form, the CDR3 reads TGTGCCATCAGTCGGAAAACAGGGGGCGGCACAGATACGCAGTATTTT. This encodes CAISRKTGGGTDTQYF.

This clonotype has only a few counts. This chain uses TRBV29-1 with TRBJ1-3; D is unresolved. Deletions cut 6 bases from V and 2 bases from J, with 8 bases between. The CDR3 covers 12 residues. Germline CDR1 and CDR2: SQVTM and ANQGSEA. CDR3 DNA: TGCAGCGTACAGAATACTGGAAACACCATATATTTT. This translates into CSVQNTGNTIYF.

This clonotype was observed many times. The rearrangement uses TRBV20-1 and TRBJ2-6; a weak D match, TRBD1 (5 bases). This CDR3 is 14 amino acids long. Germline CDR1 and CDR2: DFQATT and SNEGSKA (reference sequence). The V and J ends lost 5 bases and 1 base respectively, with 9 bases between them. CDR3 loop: CSAYDSSGANVLTF. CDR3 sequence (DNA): TGCAGTGCTTATGACAGTTCTGGGGCCAACGTCCTGACTTTC.

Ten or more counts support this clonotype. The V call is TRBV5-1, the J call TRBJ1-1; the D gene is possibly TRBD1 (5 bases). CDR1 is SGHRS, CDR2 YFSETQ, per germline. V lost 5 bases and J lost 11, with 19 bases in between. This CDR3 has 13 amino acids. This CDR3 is CASSVQVGSKAFF. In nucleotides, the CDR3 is TGCGCCAGCAGTGTACAGGTCGGTAGTAAGGCTTTCTTT.

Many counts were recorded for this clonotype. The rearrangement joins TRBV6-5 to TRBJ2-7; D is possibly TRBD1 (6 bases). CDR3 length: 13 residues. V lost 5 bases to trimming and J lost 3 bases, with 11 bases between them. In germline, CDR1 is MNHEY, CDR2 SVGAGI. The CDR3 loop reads CASSRQVYYEQYF. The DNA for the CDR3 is TGTGCCAGCAGTAGACAGGTCTACTACGAGCAGTACTTC.

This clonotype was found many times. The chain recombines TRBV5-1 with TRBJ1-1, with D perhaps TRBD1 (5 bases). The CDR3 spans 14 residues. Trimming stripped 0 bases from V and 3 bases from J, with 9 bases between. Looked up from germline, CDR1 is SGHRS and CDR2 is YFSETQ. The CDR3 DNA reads TGCGCCAGCAGCTTGGATGGAGGGGACACTGAAGCTTTCTTT. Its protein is CASSLDGGDTEAFF.

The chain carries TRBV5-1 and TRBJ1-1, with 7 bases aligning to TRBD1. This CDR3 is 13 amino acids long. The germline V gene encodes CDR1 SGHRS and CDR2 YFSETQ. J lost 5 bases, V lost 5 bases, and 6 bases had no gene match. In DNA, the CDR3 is TGCGCCAGCAGAACAGGGGTAGGGACTGAAGCTTTCTTT. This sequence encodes CASRTGVGTEAFF.

The CDR3 here is CASSRGSNQPQHF. CDR3 DNA: TGCGCCAGCAGCCGGGGCAGCAATCAGCCCCAGCATTTT. This chain joins TRBV4-3 and TRBJ1-5, with D tentatively TRBD1 (5 bases). The V and J ends lost 4 bases and 1 base respectively, with 5 bases between them. This CDR3 contains 13 residues. CDR1 LGHNA and CDR2 YSLEER come from the germline V gene.

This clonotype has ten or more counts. CDR3 amino acids: CSAWDRGPSYEQYF. The CDR3 coding sequence is TGCAGTGCTTGGGACAGGGGGCCCTCCTACGAGCAGTACTTC. The rearrangement joins TRBV20-1 to TRBJ2-7; 12 bases map to TRBD1. V was clipped by 5 bases and J by 0 bases; unmatched bases: 2. The CDR3 length is 14 residues. Germline V gene lookup returns CDR1 DFQATT and CDR2 SNEGSKA (reference sequence).

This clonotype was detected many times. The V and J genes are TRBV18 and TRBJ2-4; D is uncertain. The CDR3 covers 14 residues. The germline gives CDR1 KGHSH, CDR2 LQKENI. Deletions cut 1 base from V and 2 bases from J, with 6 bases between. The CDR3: CASSPQGPKNIQYF. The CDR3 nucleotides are TGTGCCAGCTCACCACAGGGCCCCAAAAACATTCAGTACTTC.

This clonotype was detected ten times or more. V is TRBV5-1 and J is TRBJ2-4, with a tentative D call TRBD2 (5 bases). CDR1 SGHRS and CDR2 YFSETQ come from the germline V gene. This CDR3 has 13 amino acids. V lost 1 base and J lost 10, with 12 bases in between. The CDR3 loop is CASSLSDTGIQYF. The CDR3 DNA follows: TGCGCCAGCAGCTTGTCAGATACGGGGATTCAGTACTTC.

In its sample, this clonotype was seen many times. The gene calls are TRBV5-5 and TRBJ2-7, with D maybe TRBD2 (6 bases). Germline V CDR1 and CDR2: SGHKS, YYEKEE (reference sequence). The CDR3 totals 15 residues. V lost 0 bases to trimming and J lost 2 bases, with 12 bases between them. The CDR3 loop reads CASSLVAGSPYEQYF. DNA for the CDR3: TGTGCCAGCAGCTTGGTAGCCGGGAGCCCCTACGAGCAGTACTTC. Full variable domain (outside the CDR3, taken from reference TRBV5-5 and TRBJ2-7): DAGVTQSPTHLIKTRGQQVTLRCSPISGHKSVSWYQQVLGQGPQFIFQYYEKEERGRGNFPDRFSARQFPNYSSELNVNALLLGDSALYLCASSLVAGSPYEQYFGPGTRLTVT.

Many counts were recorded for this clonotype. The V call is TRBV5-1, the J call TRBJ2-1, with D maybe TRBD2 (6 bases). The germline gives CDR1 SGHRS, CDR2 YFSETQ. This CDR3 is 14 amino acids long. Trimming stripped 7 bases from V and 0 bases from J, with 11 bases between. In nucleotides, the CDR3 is TGCGCCAGCGGGACTGGGAGCTCCTACAATGAGCAGTTCTTC. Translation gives CASGTGSSYNEQFF.

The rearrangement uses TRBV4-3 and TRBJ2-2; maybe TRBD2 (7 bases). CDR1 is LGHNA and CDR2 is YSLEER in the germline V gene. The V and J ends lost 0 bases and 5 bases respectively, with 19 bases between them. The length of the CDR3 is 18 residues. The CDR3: CASSQDGSWGGDTGELFF. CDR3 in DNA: TGCGCCAGCAGCCAAGATGGTAGTTGGGGGGGCGATACCGGGGAGCTGTTTTTT.

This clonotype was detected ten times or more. CDR3 amino acids: CASSQDQRLYGYTF. The DNA of the CDR3 is TGCGCCAGCAGCCAAGACCAGCGGCTCTATGGCTACACCTTC. V gene TRBV4-3 combines with J gene TRBJ1-2; D not certain. CDR1 is LGHNA, CDR2 YSLEER, per germline. The V end lost 0 bases, the J end lost 4 bases, and 9 bases lay between the germline ends. The CDR3 sequence is 14 residues long.

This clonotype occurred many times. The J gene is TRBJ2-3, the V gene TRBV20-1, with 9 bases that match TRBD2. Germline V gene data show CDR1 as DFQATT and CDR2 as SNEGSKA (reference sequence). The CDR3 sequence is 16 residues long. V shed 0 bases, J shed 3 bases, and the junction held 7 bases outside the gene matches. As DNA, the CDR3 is TGCAGTGCTAGAGATCCCCTAGCGGGGTCTACAGATACGCAGTATTTT. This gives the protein CSARDPLAGSTDTQYF.

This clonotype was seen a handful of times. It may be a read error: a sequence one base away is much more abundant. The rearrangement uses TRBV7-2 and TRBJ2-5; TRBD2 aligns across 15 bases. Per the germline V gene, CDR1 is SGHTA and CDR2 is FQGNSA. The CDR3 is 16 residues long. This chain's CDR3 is CASSLGTSGGQETRYF. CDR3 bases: TGTGCCAGCAGCTTGGGGACTAGCGGGGGGCAAGAGACCCGGTACTTC. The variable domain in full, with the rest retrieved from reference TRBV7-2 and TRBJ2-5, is GAGVSQSPSNKVTEKGKDVELRCDPISGHTALYWYRQSLGQGLEFLIYFQGNSAPDKSGLPSDRFSAERTGGSVSTLTIQRTQQEDSAVYLCASSLGTSGGQETRYFGPGTRLLVL.

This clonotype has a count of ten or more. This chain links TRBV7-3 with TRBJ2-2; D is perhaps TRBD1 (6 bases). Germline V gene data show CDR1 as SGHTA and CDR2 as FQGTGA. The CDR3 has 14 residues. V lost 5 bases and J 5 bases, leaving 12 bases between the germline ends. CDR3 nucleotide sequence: TGTGCCAGCAGCCCACAGGGAGAAACCGGGGAGCTGTTTTTT. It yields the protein CASSPQGETGELFF.

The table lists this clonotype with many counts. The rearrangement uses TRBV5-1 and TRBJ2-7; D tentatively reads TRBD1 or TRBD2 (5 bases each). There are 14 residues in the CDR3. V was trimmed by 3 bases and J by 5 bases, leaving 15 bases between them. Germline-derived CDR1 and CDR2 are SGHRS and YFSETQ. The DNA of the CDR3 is TGCGCCAGCAGCTCCGTGGGGACGTCGGACGAGCAGTACTTC. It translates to CASSSVGTSDEQYF.

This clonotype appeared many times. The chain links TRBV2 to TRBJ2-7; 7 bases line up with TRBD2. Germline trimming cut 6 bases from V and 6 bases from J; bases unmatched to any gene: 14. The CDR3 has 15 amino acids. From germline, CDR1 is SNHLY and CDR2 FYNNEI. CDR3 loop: CASRTPAGVLLEQYF. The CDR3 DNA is TGTGCCAGCAGGACCCCCGCGGGGGTCTTACTCGAGCAGTACTTC.

Here the CDR3 DNA reads TGTGCCAGCAGCTTAGCGCGGGGGGGCCCTTACGAGCAGTACTTC. As protein: CASSLARGGPYEQYF. The rearrangement uses TRBV7-2 and TRBJ2-7; 9 bases agree with TRBD2. CDR1 is SGHTA, CDR2 FQGNSA, per germline. V lost 0 bases to trimming and J lost 4 bases; unmatched junction nucleotides: 4. The CDR3 spans 15 residues.